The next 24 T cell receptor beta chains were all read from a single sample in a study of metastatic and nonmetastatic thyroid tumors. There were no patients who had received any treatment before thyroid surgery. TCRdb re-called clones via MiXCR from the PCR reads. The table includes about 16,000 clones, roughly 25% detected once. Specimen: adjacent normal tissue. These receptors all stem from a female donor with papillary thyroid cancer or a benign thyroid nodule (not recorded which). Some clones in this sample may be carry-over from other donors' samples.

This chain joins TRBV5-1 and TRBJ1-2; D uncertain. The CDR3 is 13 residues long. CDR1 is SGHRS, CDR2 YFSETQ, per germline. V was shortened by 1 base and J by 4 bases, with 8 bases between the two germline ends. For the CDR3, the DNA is TGCGCCAGCAGCTTGAACAGACTCTATGGCTACACCTTC. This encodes CASSLNRLYGYTF. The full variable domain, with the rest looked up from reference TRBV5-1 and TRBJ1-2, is KAGVTQTPRYLIKTRGQQVTLSCSPISGHRSVSWYQQTPGQGLQFLFEYFSETQRNKGNFPGRFSGRQFSNSRSEMNVSTLELGDSALYLCASSLNRLYGYTFGSGTRLTVV.

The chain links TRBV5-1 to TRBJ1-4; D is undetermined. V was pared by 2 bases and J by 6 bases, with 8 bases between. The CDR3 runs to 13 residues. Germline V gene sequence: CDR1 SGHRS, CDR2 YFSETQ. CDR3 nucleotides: TGCGCCAGCAGCTTCTACGGGGATGAAAAACTGTTTTTT. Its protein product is CASSFYGDEKLFF.

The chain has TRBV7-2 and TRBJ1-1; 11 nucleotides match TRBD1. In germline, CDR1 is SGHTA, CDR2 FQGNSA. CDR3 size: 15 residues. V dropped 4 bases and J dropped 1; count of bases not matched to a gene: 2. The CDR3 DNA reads TGTGCCAGCAGCTCGGACAGGGGGCCGAACACTGAAGCTTTCTTT. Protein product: CASSSDRGPNTEAFF.

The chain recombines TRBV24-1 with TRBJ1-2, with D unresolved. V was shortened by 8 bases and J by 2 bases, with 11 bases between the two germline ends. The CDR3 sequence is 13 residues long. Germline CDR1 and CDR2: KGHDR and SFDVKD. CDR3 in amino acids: CATMEGPNYGYTF. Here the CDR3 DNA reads TGTGCCACCATGGAAGGGCCAAACTATGGCTACACCTTC.

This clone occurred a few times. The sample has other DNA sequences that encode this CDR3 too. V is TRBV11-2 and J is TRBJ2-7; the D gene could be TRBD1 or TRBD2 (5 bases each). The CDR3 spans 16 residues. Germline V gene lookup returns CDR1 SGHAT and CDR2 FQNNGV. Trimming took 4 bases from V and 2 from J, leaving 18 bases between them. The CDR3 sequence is CASSWGIYGDAYEQYF. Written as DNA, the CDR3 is TGTGCCAGCAGCTGGGGGATCTACGGGGATGCCTACGAGCAGTACTTC.

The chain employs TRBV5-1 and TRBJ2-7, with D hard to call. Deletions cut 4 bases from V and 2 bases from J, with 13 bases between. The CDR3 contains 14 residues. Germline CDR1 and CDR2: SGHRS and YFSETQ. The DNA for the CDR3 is TGCGCCAGCAGCACGACGACGGTGCCCTACGAGCAGTACTTC. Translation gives CASSTTTVPYEQYF.

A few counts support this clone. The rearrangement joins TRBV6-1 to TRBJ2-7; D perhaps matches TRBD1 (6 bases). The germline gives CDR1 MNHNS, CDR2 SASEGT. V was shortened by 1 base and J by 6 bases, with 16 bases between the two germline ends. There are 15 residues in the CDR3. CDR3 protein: CASSEGTAHRGEQYV. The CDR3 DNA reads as TGTGCCAGCAGTGAAGGGACAGCCCATCGAGGCGAGCAGTACGTC.

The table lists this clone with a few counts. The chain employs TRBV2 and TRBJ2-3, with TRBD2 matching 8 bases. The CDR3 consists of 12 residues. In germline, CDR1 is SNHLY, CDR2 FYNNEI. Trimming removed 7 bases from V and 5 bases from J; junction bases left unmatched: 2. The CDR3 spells CASTAGGDTQYF. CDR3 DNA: TGTGCCAGCACCGCGGGGGGAGATACGCAGTATTTT.

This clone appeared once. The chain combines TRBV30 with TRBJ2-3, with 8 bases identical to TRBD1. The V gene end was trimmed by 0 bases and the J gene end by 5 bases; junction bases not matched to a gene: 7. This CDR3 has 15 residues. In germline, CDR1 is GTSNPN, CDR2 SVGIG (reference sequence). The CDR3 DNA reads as TGTGCCTGGAGTGTTCCGGACAGGGTTGGAGATACGCAGTATTTT. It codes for CAWSVPDRVGDTQYF.

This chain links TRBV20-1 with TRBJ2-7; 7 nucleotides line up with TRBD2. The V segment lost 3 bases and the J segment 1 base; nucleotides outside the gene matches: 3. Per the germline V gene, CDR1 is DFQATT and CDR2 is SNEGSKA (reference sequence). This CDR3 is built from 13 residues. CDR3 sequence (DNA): TGCAGTGCTAGGGGACTAACATCCTACGAGCAGTACTTC. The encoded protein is CSARGLTSYEQYF.

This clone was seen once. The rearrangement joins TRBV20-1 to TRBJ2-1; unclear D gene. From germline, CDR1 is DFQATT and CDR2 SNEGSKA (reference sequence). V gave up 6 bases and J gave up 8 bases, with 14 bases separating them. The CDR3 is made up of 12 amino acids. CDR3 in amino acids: CSAPLQWDEQFF. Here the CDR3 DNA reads TGCAGTGCGCCTCTCCAGTGGGATGAGCAGTTCTTC.

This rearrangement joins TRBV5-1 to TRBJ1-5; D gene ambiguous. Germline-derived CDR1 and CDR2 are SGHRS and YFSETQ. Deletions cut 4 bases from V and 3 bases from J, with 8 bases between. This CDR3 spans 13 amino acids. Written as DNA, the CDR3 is TGCGCCAGCAGCGAAGACACCAATCAGCCCCAGCATTTT. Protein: CASSEDTNQPQHF.

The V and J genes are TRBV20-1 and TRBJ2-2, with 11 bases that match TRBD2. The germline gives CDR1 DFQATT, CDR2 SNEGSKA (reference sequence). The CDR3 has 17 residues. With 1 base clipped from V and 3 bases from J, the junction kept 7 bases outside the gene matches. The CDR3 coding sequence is TGCAGTGCTAGAGCTGGTGCTAGCGGGAGGCACACCGGGGAGCTGTTTTTT. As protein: CSARAGASGRHTGELFF.

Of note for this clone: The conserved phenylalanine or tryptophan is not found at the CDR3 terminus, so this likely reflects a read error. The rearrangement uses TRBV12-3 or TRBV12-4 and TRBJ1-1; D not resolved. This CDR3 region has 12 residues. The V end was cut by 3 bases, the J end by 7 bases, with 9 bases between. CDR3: CASSFRALEAFL. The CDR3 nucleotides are TGTGCCAGCAGTTTCCGGGCCCTTGAAGCTTTCCTT.

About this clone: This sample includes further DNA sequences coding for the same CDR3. In nucleotides, the CDR3 is TGTGCCAGCAGCAGGAGGGACGGGGGGTTAACCGGAAACACCATATATTTT. Encoded protein: CASSRRDGGLTGNTIYF. The chain is built from TRBV11-2 and TRBJ1-3; weak D call: TRBD1 (5 bases). The CDR3 runs 17 residues. Germline V gene lookup returns CDR1 SGHAT and CDR2 FQNNGV. Trimming pared 5 bases from V and 4 bases from J, leaving 21 bases between.

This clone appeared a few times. The CDR3 DNA reads TGCGCCAGCAGCTTGGAGGGACGGTACACAGATACGCAGTATTTT. The encoded protein is CASSLEGRYTDTQYF. The chain has TRBV5-1 and TRBJ2-3, with D tentatively TRBD1 or TRBD2 (5 bases each). CDR3 size: 15 residues. The germline V gene has CDR1 SGHRS and CDR2 YFSETQ. The V end lost 0 bases, the J end lost 2 bases, and 10 bases lay between the germline ends.

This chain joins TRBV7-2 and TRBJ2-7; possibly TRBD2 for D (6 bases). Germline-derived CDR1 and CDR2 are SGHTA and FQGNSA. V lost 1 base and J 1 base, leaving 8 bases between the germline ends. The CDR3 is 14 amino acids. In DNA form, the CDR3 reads TGTGCCAGCAGCTTAGGGGGACTGTCCTACGAGCAGTACTTC. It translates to CASSLGGLSYEQYF.

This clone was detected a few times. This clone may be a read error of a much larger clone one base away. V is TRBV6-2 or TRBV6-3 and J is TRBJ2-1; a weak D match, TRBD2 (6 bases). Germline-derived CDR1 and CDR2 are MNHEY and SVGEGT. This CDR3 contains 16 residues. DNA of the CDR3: TGTGCCAGCAGTCCGGGGCGGGACGCCTCCTACAATCAGCAGTTCTTC. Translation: CASSPGRDASYNQQFF.

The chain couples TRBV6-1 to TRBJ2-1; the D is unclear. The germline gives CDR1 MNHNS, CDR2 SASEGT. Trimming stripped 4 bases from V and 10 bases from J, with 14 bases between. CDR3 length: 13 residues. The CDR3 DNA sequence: TGTGCCAGCAGTGCGGACCGCGTCATGGAGCAGTTCTTC. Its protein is CASSADRVMEQFF.

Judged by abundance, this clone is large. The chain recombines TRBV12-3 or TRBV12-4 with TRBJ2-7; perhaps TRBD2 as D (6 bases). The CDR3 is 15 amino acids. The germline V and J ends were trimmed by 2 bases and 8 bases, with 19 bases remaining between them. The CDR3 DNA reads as TGTGCCAGCAGTTTAACGGCGGGGTGGGCAGTAAAGCAGTACTTC. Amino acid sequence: CASSLTAGWAVKQYF.

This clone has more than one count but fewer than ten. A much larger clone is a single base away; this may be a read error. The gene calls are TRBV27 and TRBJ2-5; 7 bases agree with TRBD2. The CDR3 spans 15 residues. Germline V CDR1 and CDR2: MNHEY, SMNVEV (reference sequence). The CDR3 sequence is CSSSLNGGSWETQYF. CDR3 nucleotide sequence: TGTTCCAGCAGTTTAAACGGCGGGAGCTGGGAGACCCAGTACTTC.

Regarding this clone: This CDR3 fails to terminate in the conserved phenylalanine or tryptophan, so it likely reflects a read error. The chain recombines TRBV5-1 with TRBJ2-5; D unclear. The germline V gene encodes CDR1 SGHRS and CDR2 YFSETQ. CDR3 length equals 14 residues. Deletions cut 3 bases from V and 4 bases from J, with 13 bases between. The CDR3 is CASSSLAAGETQYL. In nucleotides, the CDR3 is TGCGCCAGCAGCTCCCTCGCGGCTGGAGAGACCCAGTACCTC.

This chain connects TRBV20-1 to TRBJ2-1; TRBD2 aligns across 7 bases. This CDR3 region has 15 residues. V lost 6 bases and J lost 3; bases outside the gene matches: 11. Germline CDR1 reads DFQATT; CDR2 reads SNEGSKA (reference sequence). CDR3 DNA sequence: TGCAGTGCCCATGGGTCTAGCGGAAACTACAATGAGCAGTTCTTC. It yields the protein CSAHGSSGNYNEQFF.

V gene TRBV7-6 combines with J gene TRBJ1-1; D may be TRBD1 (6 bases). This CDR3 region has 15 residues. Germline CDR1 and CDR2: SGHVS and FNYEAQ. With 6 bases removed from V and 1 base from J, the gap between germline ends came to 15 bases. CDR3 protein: CASRRDTYPNTEAFF. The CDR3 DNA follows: TGTGCCAGCAGACGGGACACCTACCCGAACACTGAAGCTTTCTTT.